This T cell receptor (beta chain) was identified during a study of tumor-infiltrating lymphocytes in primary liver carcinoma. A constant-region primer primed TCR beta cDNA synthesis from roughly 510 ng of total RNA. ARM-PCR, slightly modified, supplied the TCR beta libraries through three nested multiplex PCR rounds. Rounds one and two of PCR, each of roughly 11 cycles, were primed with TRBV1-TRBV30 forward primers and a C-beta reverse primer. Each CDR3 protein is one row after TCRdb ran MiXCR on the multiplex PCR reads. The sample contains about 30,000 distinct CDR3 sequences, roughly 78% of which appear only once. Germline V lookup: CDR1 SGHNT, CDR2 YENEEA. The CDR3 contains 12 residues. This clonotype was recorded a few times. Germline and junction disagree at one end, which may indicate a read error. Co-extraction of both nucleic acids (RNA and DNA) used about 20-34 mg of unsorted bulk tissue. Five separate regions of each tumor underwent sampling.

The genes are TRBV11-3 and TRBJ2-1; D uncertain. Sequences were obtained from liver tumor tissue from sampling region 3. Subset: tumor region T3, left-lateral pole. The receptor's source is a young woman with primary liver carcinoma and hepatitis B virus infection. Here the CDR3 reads CASNLNANEQLF. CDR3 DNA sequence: TGTGCCAGCAACTTAAATGCCAATGAGCAGTTATTC. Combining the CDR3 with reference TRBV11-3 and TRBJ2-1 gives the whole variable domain EAGVVQSPRYKIIEKKQPVAFWCNPISGHNTLYWYLQNLGQGPELLIRYENEEAVDDSQLPKDRFSAERLKGVDSTLKIQPAELGDSAVYLCASNLNANEQLFGPGTRLTVL.